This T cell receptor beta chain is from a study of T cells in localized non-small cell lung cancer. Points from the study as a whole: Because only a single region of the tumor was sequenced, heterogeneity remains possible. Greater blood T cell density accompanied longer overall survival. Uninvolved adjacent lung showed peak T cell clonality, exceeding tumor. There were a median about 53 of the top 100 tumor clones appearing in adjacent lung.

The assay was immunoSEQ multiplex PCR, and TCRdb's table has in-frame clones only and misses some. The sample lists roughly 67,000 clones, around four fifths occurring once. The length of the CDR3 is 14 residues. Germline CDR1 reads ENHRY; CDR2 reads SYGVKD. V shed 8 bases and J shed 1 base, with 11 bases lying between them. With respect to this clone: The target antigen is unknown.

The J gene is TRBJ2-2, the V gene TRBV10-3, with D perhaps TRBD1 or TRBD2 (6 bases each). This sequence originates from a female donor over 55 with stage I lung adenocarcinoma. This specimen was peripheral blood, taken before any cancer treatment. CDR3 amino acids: CAIPGGRNTGELFF. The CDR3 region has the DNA TGTGCCATCCCCGGGGGCAGGAACACCGGGGAGCTGTTTTTT.